What follows describes a single T cell receptor beta chain. Its antigen is still unknown. The sample originates from a study of long-term antiretroviral therapy in people with HIV. The overall study: The study's earliest collections predate the 2015 immediate-ART recommendation by about a decade. Regarding the study as a whole: ART preceded a rise in diversity that nonetheless stayed lower than in transplant donor controls. Neither ART adherence, viral resistance nor therapy changes were documented. HIV repertoires spanned narrower CDR3 length ranges than controls.

Germline loops: CDR1 SGHNT, CDR2 YYREEE (reference sequence). The CDR3 sequence is 12 residues long. V was pared by 4 bases and J by 7 bases, with 9 bases between. Sequencing used immunoSEQ v3.0 at survey level. The table came from immunoSEQ multiplex PCR; TCRdb's copy has only in-frame clones and leaves some out. Of around 23,000 clones listed, about four fifths are singletons. The source material was unsorted PBMCs, sampled at the start of antiretroviral therapy, before treatment. The chain recombines TRBV5-4 with TRBJ2-1, with a possible D match to TRBD2 (5 bases). The receptor comes from a woman between 18 and 29 years old with HIV. This CDR3 is CASSPPGNEQFF. Here the CDR3 DNA reads TGTGCCAGCAGCCCCCCGGGAAATGAGCAGTTCTTC.